This T cell receptor (beta chain) was obtained from a study of control samples from healthy donors and cancer patients. Some clones are missing from TCRdb's copy, which holds only in-frame ones; the method was immunoSEQ multiplex PCR. Of 130,000 or so clones in the sample, over 75% were seen once. Germline V gives CDR1 SGHAT, CDR2 FQNNGV. Trimming took 6 bases from V and 1 from J, leaving 12 bases between them. The CDR3 is 14 residues long. What was sequenced was blood. The receptor was derived from a man aged 50 or older in good health. The J gene is TRBJ1-1, the V gene TRBV11-2; D perhaps matches TRBD1 (5 bases). The CDR3 is CASSWGFSNTEAFF. In DNA form, the CDR3 reads TGTGCCAGCAGTTGGGGGTTTTCGAACACTGAAGCTTTCTTT.